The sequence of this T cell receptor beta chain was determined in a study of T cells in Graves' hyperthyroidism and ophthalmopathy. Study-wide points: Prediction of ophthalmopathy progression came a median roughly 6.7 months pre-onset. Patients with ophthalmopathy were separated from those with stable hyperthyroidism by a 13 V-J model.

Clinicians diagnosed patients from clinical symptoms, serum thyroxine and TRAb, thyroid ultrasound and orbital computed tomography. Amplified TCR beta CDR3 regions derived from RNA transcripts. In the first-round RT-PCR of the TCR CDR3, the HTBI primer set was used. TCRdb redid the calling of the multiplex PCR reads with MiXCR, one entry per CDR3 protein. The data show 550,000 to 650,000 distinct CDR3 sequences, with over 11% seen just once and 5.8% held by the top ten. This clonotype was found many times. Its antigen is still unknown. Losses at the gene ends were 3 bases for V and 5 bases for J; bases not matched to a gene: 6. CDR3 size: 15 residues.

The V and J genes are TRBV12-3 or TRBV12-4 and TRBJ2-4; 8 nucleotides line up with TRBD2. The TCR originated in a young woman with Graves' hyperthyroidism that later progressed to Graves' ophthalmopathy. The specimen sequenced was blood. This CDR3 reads CASSFGAGEENIQYF. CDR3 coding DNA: TGTGCCAGCAGTTTCGGAGCGGGAGAGGAAAACATTCAGTACTTC.